The following is a T cell receptor beta chain sequence with its context. Its specificity is unknown. Researchers ran the assay at a deep level. In the study's own analysis: Junction-only immunoSEQ data arrived without quality scores, meaning filtering differed. The table came from immunoSEQ multiplex PCR; TCRdb's copy has only in-frame clones and leaves some out. The V and J calls and clone size come from that table; D and trimming were worked out from the DNA. The table lists about 1.1 million clones, around 82% of them singletons. Trimming shortened V by 1 base and J by 9 bases, and 16 bases separated the two germline ends. Germline V gene sequence: CDR1 LNHNV, CDR2 YYDKDF (reference sequence). This CDR3 has 15 residues. The data were obtained in a study of shared clonotypes between healthy human individuals. Whole-study results and caveats: Rarefaction analysis demonstrated incomplete sorted-subset sequencing notwithstanding large depth.

The receptor comes from a man aged 18 to 30 in good health. Some clones in this sample may be carry-over from other donors' samples. Sequencing input: memory CD4+ T cells from PBMCs. The subset is: CD45RA-negative fraction. This sequence joins TRBV15 and TRBJ2-1, with D perhaps TRBD2 (5 bases). The CDR3 nucleotides read TGTGCCACCAGCAGAGCACCAGGTGGGGAGTCTGAGCAGTTCTTC. Translated: CATSRAPGGESEQFF.